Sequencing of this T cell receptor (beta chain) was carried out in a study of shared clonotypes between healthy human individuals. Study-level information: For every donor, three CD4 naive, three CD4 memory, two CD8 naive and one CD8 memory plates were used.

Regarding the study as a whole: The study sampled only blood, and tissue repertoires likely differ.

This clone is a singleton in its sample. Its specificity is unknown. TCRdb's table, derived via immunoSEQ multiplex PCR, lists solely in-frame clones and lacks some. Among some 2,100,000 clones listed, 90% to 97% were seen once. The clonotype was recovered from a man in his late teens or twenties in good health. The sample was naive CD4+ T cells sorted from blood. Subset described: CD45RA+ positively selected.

DNA for the CDR3: TGTGCCAGCAGTCATTCAGGGGGCATGAACACTGAAGCTTTCTTT. This codes for CASSHSGGMNTEAFF. The chain recombines TRBV6-6 with TRBJ1-1; 8 bases map to TRBD1. Germline V lookup: CDR1 MNHNY, CDR2 SVGAGI (reference sequence). The CDR3 is 15 residues long. The ends lost 5 bases at V and 0 bases at J; junction bases unmatched: 5.